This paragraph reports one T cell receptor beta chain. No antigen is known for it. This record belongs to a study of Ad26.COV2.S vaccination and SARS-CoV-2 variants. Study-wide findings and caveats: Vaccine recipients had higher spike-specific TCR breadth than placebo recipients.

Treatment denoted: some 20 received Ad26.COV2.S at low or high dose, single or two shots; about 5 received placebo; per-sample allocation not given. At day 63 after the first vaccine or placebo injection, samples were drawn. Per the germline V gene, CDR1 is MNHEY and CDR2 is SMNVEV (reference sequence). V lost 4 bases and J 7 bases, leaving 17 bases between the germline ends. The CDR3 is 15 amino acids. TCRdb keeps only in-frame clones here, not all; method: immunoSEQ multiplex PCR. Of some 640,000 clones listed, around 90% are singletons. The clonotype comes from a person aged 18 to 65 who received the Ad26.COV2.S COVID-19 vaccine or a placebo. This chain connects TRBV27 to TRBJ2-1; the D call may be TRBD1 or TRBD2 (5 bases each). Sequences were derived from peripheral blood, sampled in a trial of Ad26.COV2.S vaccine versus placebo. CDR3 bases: TGTGCCAGCAGTTCCGGGGCGAGATGGAGTAATGAGCAGTTCTTC. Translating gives CASSSGARWSNEQFF.